These 22 T cell receptor beta chains originate from one sample sequenced in a study of T cell changes during pregnancy in multiple sclerosis. The method was immunoSEQ multiplex PCR; TCRdb's version includes in-frame clones alone and lacks a portion of them. The table includes about 98,000 clones, approximately 90% detected once. The source material was peripheral blood, sampled after pregnancy. The receptors were gathered from a female donor in good health, enrolled as a control in a pregnancy study.

The genes are TRBV6-5 and TRBJ1-6; no reliable D call. Germline loops: CDR1 MNHEY, CDR2 SVGAGI. This CDR3 contains 12 residues. V was clipped by 8 bases and J by 8 bases, with 10 bases between them. CDR3 sequence reads: CASAFADSPLHF. CDR3 DNA sequence: TGTGCCAGCGCATTTGCAGATTCACCCCTCCACTTT.

The chain joins TRBV10-1 to TRBJ2-2; perhaps TRBD2 as D (7 bases). From germline, CDR1 is WNHNN and CDR2 SYGVQD (reference sequence). The CDR3 totals 15 residues. V lost 3 bases, J lost 7 bases, and 15 bases lay in between. The DNA of the CDR3 is TGCGCCAGCAGTGAAGTTCGGGGGGCCAACGGGGAGCTGTTTTTT. It encodes CASSEVRGANGELFF.

This rearrangement joins TRBV10-2 to TRBJ2-5, with 9 bases that match TRBD1. Germline V lookup: CDR1 WSHSY, CDR2 SAAADI. The CDR3 has 14 residues. Losses at the gene ends were 6 bases for V and 4 bases for J; bases not matched to a gene: 6. DNA of the CDR3: TGCGCCAGCAGGGACAGGGGAGTTCGAGAGACCCAGTACTTC. Translation gives CASRDRGVRETQYF.

The V call is TRBV2, the J call TRBJ2-3, with TRBD2 matching 7 bases. The length of the CDR3 is 15 residues. The ends lost 6 bases at V and 2 bases at J; junction bases unmatched: 8. In germline, CDR1 is SNHLY, CDR2 FYNNEI. The CDR3 loop is CASSPGLENTDTQYF. In DNA form, the CDR3 reads TGTGCCAGCAGCCCCGGACTAGAGAACACAGATACGCAGTATTTT.

The rearrangement joins TRBV6-5 to TRBJ1-2; 7 nucleotides align to TRBD1. Germline values: CDR1 MNHEY, CDR2 SVGAGI. V trimming: 6 bases; J trimming: 6 bases; junction bases outside the gene matches: 10. The CDR3 covers 14 residues. CDR3 coding DNA: TGTGCCAGCAGAAAACACGACAGGGAGAATGGCTACACCTTC. Translating gives CASRKHDRENGYTF.

This chain joins TRBV6-1 and TRBJ2-7, with D possibly matching TRBD1 (5 bases). Trimming stripped 3 bases from V and 2 bases from J, with 14 bases between. CDR1 MNHNS and CDR2 SASEGT come from the germline V gene. The CDR3 is made up of 15 amino acids. The CDR3 is CASSDDQGSAYEQYF. The CDR3 bases are TGTGCCAGCAGTGACGACCAGGGAAGTGCCTACGAGCAGTACTTC.

V gene TRBV7-9 combines with J gene TRBJ1-1; the D is unclear. CDR3 size: 13 residues. V lost 5 bases to trimming and J lost 2 bases, with 9 bases between them. Per the germline V gene, CDR1 is SEHNR and CDR2 is FQNEAQ (reference sequence). The CDR3 DNA follows: TGTGCCAGCAGCCTATTCGAAAACACTGAAGCTTTCTTT. It specifies CASSLFENTEAFF.

The genes are TRBV4-1 and TRBJ1-5; D might be TRBD1 (6 bases). CDR3 length equals 15 residues. Trimming left V 4 bases short and J 3 bases short, with 13 bases between. Germline-derived CDR1 and CDR2 are MGHRA and YSYEKL. The CDR3 sequence: CASSPPTGINQPQHF. The CDR3 bases are TGCGCCAGCAGCCCGCCTACAGGGATCAATCAGCCCCAGCATTTT.

The rearrangement uses TRBV2 and TRBJ2-7, with TRBD2 identical over 8 bases. The length of the CDR3 is 17 residues. Trimming took 11 bases from V and 2 from J; bases not matched to a gene: 20. Germline-derived CDR1 and CDR2 are SNHLY and FYNNEI. The CDR3 protein is CARQQLLSGGLTYEQYF. CDR3 in DNA: TGTGCCCGGCAGCAGTTACTCTCGGGAGGGCTGACCTACGAGCAGTACTTC.

V is TRBV9 and J is TRBJ2-6; 7 bases match TRBD1. This CDR3 has 19 residues. Germline V gene data show CDR1 as SGDLS and CDR2 as YYNGEE. Unmatched junction bases numbered 17, after V lost 4 bases and J lost 4 bases. CDR3 amino acids: CASSLTRGWTGQGANVLTF. CDR3 nucleotide sequence: TGTGCCAGCAGCCTCACCCGAGGTTGGACAGGACAGGGGGCCAACGTCCTGACTTTC.

The rearrangement uses TRBV5-1 and TRBJ2-7; 7 bases map to TRBD2. The germline V gene encodes CDR1 SGHRS and CDR2 YFSETQ. Trimming at V came to 1 base and at J to 6 bases, leaving 13 bases not matched to a gene. The CDR3 loop spans 16 amino acids. The CDR3 region is CASSLSGAKGLLEQYF. The CDR3 DNA reads as TGCGCCAGCAGCTTGAGCGGGGCGAAGGGCCTACTCGAGCAGTACTTC. Based on the CDR3 plus reference TRBV5-1 and TRBJ2-7, the full variable domain is KAGVTQTPRYLIKTRGQQVTLSCSPISGHRSVSWYQQTPGQGLQFLFEYFSETQRNKGNFPGRFSGRQFSNSRSEMNVSTLELGDSALYLCASSLSGAKGLLEQYFGPGTRLTVT.

CDR3 sequence: CASSYRGNGYTF. The DNA of the CDR3 is TGTGCCAGCAGTTACAGAGGGAATGGCTACACCTTC. V is TRBV6-5 and J is TRBJ1-2; the D is unclear. The CDR3 has 12 amino acids. The germline V and J ends were trimmed by 2 bases and 6 bases, with 7 bases remaining between them. Looked up from germline, CDR1 is MNHEY and CDR2 is SVGAGI.

V and J are TRBV14 and TRBJ2-1; the match to TRBD2 covers 8 bases. CDR3 length: 18 amino acids. V lost 1 base, J lost 1 base, and 9 bases stayed unmatched. Germline-derived CDR1 and CDR2 are SGHDN and FVKESK. CDR3 loop: CASSQVVLAVRSYNEQFF. For the CDR3, the DNA is TGTGCCAGCAGCCAAGTGGTACTAGCGGTAAGGTCCTACAATGAGCAGTTCTTC.

This clone was counted a single time. The chain combines TRBV7-9 with TRBJ2-2; D may be TRBD1 (5 bases). The CDR3 loop spans 14 amino acids. V was clipped by 11 bases and J by 7 bases, with 20 bases between them. Germline lookup yields CDR1 SEHNR and CDR2 FQNEAQ (reference sequence). The CDR3 sequence: CAGRSGDQGGELFF. The DNA for the CDR3 is TGTGCCGGGCGATCTGGGGATCAGGGCGGGGAGCTGTTTTTT.

This clone showed up just a few times. The CDR3 DNA follows: TGTGCCAGCAGCGTCCTCCCCACAGATACGCAGTATTTT. Its translation: CASSVLPTDTQYF. The chain employs TRBV9 and TRBJ2-3; D uncertain. Looked up from germline, CDR1 is SGDLS and CDR2 is YYNGEE. V lost 2 bases to trimming and J lost 2 bases, with 6 bases between them. CDR3 length: 13 amino acids.

The chain uses TRBV11-2 and TRBJ2-2; TRBD2 matches 8 bases. Per the germline V gene, CDR1 is SGHAT and CDR2 is FQNNGV. This CDR3 comprises 19 residues. V trimming: 4 bases; J trimming: 2 bases; junction bases outside the gene matches: 15. CDR3 sequence: CASSSWGWKRETNTGELFF. The CDR3 region has the DNA TGTGCCAGCAGCTCGTGGGGATGGAAGCGGGAGACTAACACCGGGGAGCTGTTTTTT.

V usage is TRBV6-1 and J usage is TRBJ1-4; D is unresolved. There are 14 residues in the CDR3. Trimming stripped 2 bases from V and 12 bases from J, with 16 bases between. CDR1 and CDR2 (germline): MNHNS, SASEGT. The chain's CDR3 is CASSEIPNEGELFF. CDR3 nucleotides: TGTGCCAGCAGTGAAATCCCCAACGAGGGAGAACTGTTTTTT.

This chain joins TRBV28 and TRBJ2-7; D unresolved. The CDR3 is made up of 12 amino acids. Trimming removed 6 bases from V and 4 bases from J, with 10 bases in between. Germline-derived CDR1 and CDR2 are MDHEN and SYDVKM. The CDR3 DNA is TGTGCCAGCAGCTCCCCGTATTACGAGCAGTACTTC. Its protein is CASSSPYYEQYF.

V and J are TRBV9 and TRBJ1-6; D remains ambiguous. The V gene's germline CDR1 is SGDLS and CDR2 YYNGEE. CDR3 length equals 17 residues. V lost 1 base, J lost 0 bases, and 11 bases lay in between. In DNA form, the CDR3 reads TGTGCCAGCAGCGTAAATAGCCTGAGCTCCTATAATTCACCCCTCCACTTT. Translating it yields CASSVNSLSSYNSPLHF.

The chain links TRBV27 to TRBJ2-1, with 9 nucleotides matching TRBD2. V dropped 4 bases and J dropped 0; count of bases not matched to a gene: 4. There are 16 residues in the CDR3. The V gene's germline CDR1 is MNHEY and CDR2 SMNVEV (reference sequence). In DNA form, the CDR3 reads TGTGCCAGCAGTTCACCGACTAGCGGCTCCTACAATGAGCAGTTCTTC. This codes for CASSSPTSGSYNEQFF.

The chain joins TRBV6-6 to TRBJ2-5; D is uncertain. The length of the CDR3 is 11 residues. Deletions cut 8 bases from V and 5 bases from J, with 9 bases between. Per germline, CDR1 MNHNY and CDR2 SVGAGI (reference sequence). The CDR3 DNA sequence: TGTGCCAGCTTGTCGCGGGAGACCCAGTACTTC. Translation: CASLSRETQYF.

CDR3: CASSSRRTSGIISYNEQFF. In DNA form, the CDR3 reads TGTGCCAGCAGTTCCCGGCGGACTAGCGGGATTATCTCCTACAATGAGCAGTTCTTC. The chain uses TRBV28 and TRBJ2-1, with 12 nucleotides matching TRBD2. The CDR3 has 19 residues. J gave up 0 bases and V 4 bases, and 10 bases lay outside the gene matches. Germline CDR1 MDHEN, CDR2 SYDVKM.